These T cell receptor beta chains were read from a single sample in a study of shared clonotypes between healthy human individuals. Here immunoSEQ multiplex PCR was the method, and the copy in TCRdb shows in-frame clones only, minus some. Of about 2.3 million clones in the sample, approximately 93% were seen once. Sequencing was carried out using naive CD4+ T cells from PBMCs. The receptors derive from a man aged 18 to 35 in good health. Some clones in this sample may be carry-over from other donors' samples. Both conserved end residues are part of each CDR3. Each record gives: D gene, J gene, V gene, clone size, CDR3 DNA, CDR3 protein. A D gene is named only where the DNA matches it firmly. Where a row states a size, it is once, few, many or the class of an expanded clone; other rows omit it.

TRBD1	TRBJ2-6	TRBV6-1	.	TGTGCCAGCAGTGAACGTCCCGGGACAGGGAATGGGGCCAACGTCCTGACTTTC	CASSERPGTGNGANVLTF
TRBD1	TRBJ1-2	TRBV14	.	TGTGCCAGCAGCCAAGATTGGACAGGGGACTATGGCTACACCTTC	CASSQDWTGDYGYTF
.	TRBJ1-2	TRBV5-1	.	TGCGCCAGCAGTCAGCGGGGTGAGGGTGGCTACACCTTC	CASSQRGEGGYTF
TRBD1	TRBJ1-5	TRBV28	.	TGTGCCAGCAGAGCGGAGGGACAGGGCGGGAATCAGCCCCAGCATTTT	CASRAEGQGGNQPQHF
.	TRBJ2-5	TRBV5-4	.	TGTGCCAGCAGCGACACCAGGGGTATACAAGAGACCCAGTACTTC	CASSDTRGIQETQYF
.	TRBJ1-3	TRBV10-2	.	TGCGCCAGCAAGTTTGAGAGCTCTGGAAACACCATATATTTT	CASKFESSGNTIYF
TRBD1	TRBJ2-5	TRBV5-8	.	TGTGCCAGCAGCTTTGGGAACAGGGGGTTGGAGACCCAGTACTTC	CASSFGNRGLETQYF
.	TRBJ1-2	TRBV7-8	.	TGTGCCAGCAGCTTAGCGAGAGGGGGTGATCGTGGCTACACCTTC	CASSLARGGDRGYTF
.	TRBJ2-5	TRBV5-1	.	TGCGCCAGCAGTTCCACCGGGCCCCCTCGTTCGGAGACCCAGTACTTC	CASSSTGPPRSETQYF
TRBD1	TRBJ1-4	TRBV4-1	.	TGCGCCAGCAGGCAAATAGGGGGCCATGAAAAACTGTTTTTT	CASRQIGGHEKLFF
.	TRBJ2-5	TRBV18	.	TGTGCCAGCTCACCACGGGACGGACAAGAGACCCAGTACTTC	CASSPRDGQETQYF
TRBD2	TRBJ2-7	TRBV9	.	TGTGCCAGCAGCGTTAGCGGGAGTAACTACGAGCAGTACTTC	CASSVSGSNYEQYF
TRBD2	TRBJ2-1	TRBV27	.	TGTGCCAGCAGTTTTCTTCTAGCGGGAAGCAATGAGCAGTTCTTC	CASSFLLAGSNEQFF
.	TRBJ2-5	TRBV25-1	.	TGTGCCAGCAGCCCAGTCAGGGAGAGGGAGACCCAGTACTTC	CASSPVRERETQYF
.	TRBJ2-2	TRBV12-5	.	TGTGCTAGTGTGGGCGGGAAGAACACCGGGGAGCTGTTTTTT	CASVGGKNTGELFF
.	TRBJ2-4	TRBV6-5	.	TGTGCCAGCAGTCCCGGACTTGCTTTGCGAAACATTCAGTACTTC	CASSPGLALRNIQYF
.	TRBJ2-2	TRBV2	once	TGTGCCAGCAGTGTCAGGACACGGAACACCGGGGAGCTGTTTTTT	CASSVRTRNTGELFF
TRBD2	TRBJ2-1	TRBV6-1	.	TGTGCCAGCCTGCGGGAGGGATCCTACAATGAGCAGTTCTTC	CASLREGSYNEQFF